This T cell receptor beta chain was captured in a study of cytotoxic CD8 clonotypes in ibrutinib-treated CLL. Points from the study as a whole: Among the clonotypes, public ones were uncommon and contracted or held stable on treatment.

Concerning this clone itself: Its specificity is not known.

The method was immunoSEQ multiplex PCR; TCRdb's version includes in-frame clones alone and lacks a portion of them. The sample lists about 310,000 clones, about 80% occurring once. The ends were cut back, 1 base at V and 8 bases at J, with 18 bases in the middle. CDR3 length: 15 residues. Germline loops: CDR1 SGDLS, CDR2 YYNGEE. The sample was PBMCs, taken before ibrutinib treatment. The origin of this receptor is a human donor with chronic lymphocytic leukemia. The V call is TRBV9, the J call TRBJ1-2; D ambiguous. This CDR3 reads CASSVWAEPSAGYTF. CDR3 DNA sequence: TGTGCCAGCAGCGTATGGGCCGAACCATCGGCGGGCTACACCTTC.